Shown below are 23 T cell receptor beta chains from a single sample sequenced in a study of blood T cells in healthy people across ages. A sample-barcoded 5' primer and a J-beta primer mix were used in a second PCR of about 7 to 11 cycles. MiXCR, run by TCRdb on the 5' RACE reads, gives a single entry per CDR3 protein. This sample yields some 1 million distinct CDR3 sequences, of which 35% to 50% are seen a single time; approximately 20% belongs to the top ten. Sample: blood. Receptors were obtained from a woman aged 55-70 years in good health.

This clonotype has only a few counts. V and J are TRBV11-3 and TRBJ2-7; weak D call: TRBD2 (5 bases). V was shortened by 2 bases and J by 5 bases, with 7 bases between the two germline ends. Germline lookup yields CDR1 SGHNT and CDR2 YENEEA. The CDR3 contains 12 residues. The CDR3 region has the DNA TGTGCCAGCAGCTTACACGGGGACGAGCAGTACTTC. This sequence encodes CASSLHGDEQYF. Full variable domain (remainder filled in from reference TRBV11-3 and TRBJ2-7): EAGVVQSPRYKIIEKKQPVAFWCNPISGHNTLYWYLQNLGQGPELLIRYENEEAVDDSQLPKDRFSAERLKGVDSTLKIQPAELGDSAVYLCASSLHGDEQYFGPGTRLTVT.

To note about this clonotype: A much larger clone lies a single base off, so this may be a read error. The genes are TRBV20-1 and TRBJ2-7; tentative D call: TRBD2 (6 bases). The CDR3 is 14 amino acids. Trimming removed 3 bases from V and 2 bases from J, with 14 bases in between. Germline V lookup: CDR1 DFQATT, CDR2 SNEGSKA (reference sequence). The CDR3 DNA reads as TGCAGTGCTAGCGGAGGGCCCAGCCCCTACGAGCAGTACTTC. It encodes CSASGGPSPYEQYF.

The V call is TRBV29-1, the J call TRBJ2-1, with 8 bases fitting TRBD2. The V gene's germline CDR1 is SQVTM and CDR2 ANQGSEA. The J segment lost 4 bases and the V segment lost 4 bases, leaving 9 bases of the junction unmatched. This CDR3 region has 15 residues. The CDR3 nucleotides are TGCAGCGTTGGGCAGGTAGCGGGACGTTACAATGAGCAGTTCTTC. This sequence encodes CSVGQVAGRYNEQFF.

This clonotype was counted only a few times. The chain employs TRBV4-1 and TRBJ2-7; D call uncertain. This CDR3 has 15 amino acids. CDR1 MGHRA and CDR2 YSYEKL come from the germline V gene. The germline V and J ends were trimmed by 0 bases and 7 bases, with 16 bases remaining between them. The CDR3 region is CASSQDVAAGDEQYF. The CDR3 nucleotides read TGCGCCAGCAGCCAAGATGTGGCCGCTGGGGATGAGCAGTACTTC.

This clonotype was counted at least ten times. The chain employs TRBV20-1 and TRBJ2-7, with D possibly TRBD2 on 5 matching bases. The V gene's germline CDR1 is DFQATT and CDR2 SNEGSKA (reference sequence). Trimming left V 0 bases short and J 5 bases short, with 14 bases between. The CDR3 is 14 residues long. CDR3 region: CSARDVALVNEQYF. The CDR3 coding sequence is TGCAGTGCTAGAGACGTAGCGCTAGTAAACGAGCAGTACTTC.

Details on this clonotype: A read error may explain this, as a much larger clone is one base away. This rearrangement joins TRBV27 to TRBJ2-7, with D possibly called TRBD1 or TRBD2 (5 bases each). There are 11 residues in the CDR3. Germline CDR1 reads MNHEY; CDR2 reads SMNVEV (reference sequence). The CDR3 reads CASSWGYGQYF. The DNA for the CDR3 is TGTGCCAGCAGTTGGGGGTACGGGCAGTACTTC.

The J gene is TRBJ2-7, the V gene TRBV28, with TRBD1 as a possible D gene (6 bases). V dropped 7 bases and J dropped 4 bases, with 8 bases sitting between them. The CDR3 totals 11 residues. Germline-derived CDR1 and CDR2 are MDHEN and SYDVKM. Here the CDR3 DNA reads TGTGCCAGCACTACAGGGTACGAGCAGTACTTC. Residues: CASTTGYEQYF.

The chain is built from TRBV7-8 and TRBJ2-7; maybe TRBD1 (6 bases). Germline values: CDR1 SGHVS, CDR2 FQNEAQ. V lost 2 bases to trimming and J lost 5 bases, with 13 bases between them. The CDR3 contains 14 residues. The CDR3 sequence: CASSLLVAGDEQYF. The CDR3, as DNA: TGTGCCAGCAGCTTATTAGTGGCAGGGGACGAGCAGTACTTC.

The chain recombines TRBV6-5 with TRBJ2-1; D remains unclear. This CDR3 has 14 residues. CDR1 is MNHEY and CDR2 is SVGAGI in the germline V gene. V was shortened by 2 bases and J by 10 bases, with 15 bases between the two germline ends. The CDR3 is CASSYLSDPYEQFF. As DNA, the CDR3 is TGTGCCAGCAGTTACCTTTCCGACCCCTACGAGCAGTTCTTC.

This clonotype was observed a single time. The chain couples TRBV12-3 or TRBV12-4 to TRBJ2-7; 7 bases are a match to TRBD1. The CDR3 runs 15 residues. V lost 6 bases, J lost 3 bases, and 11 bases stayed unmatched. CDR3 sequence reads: CASSLGQSNIYEQYF. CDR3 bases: TGTGCCAGCAGCCTGGGACAGAGTAATATCTACGAGCAGTACTTC.

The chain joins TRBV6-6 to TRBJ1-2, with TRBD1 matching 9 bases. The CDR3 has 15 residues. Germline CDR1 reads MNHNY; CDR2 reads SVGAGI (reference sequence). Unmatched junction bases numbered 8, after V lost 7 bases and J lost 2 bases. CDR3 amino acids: CASTSRQGVNYGYTF. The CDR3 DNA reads TGTGCCAGCACGTCGCGACAGGGGGTCAACTATGGCTACACCTTC.

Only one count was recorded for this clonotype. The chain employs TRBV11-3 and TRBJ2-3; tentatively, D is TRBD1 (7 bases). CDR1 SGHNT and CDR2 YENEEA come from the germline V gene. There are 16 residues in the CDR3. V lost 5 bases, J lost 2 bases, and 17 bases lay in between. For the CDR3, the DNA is TGTGCCAGCAGCCCGGAGGGGGCGGCAACCACAGATACGCAGTATTTT. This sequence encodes CASSPEGAATTDTQYF.

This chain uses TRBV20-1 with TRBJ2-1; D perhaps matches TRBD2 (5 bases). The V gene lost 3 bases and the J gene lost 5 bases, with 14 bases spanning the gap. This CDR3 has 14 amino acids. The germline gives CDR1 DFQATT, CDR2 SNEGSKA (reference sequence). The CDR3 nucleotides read TGCAGTGCTAGGGGCCTGACTACCGACAATGAGCAGTTCTTC. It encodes CSARGLTTDNEQFF.

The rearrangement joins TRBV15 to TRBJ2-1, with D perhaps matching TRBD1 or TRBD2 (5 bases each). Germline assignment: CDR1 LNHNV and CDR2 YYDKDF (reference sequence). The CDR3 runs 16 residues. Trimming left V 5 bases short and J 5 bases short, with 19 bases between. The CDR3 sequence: CATSGGRSKGHNEQFF. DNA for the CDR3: TGTGCCACCAGCGGGGGACGCTCCAAGGGCCACAATGAGCAGTTCTTC.

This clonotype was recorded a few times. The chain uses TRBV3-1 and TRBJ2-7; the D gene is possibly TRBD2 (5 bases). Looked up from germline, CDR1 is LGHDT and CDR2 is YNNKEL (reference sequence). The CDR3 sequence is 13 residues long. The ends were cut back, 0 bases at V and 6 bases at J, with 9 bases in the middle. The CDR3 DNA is TGTGCCAGCAGCCAAGACCTAGCTTCCGAGCAGTACTTC. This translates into CASSQDLASEQYF.

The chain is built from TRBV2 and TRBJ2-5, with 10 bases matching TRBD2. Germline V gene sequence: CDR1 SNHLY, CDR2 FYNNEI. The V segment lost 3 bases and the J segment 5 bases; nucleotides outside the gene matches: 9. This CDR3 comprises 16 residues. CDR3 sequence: CASSDPSGSLEETQYF. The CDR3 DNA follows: TGTGCCAGCAGTGACCCTAGCGGGAGCCTGGAGGAGACCCAGTACTTC.

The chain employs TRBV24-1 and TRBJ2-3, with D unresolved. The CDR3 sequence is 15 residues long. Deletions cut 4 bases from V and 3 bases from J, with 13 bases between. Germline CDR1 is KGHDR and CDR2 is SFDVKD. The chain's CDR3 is CATSDQNSGTDTQYF. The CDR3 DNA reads TGTGCCACCAGTGACCAAAACTCCGGGACAGATACGCAGTATTTT.

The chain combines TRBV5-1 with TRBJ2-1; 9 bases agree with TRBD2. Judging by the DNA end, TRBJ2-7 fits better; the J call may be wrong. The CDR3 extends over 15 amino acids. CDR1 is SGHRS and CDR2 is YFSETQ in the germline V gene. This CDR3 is CASSLSLAGEYEQYF. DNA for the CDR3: TGCGCCAGCAGCTTGAGTTTAGCGGGAGAGTACGAGCAGTACTTC.

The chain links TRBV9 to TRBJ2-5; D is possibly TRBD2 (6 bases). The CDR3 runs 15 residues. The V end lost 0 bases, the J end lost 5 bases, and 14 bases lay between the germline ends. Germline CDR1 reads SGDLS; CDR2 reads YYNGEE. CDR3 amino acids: CASSVDGGRLETQYF. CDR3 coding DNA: TGTGCCAGCAGCGTAGATGGAGGGAGGCTGGAGACCCAGTACTTC.

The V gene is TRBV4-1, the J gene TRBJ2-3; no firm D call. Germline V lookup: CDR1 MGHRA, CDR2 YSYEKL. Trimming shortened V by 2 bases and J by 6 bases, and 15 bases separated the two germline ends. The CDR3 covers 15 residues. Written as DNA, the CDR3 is TGCGCCAGCAGCCAATTCGCTACAACAGCGGATACGCAGTATTTT. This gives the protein CASSQFATTADTQYF.

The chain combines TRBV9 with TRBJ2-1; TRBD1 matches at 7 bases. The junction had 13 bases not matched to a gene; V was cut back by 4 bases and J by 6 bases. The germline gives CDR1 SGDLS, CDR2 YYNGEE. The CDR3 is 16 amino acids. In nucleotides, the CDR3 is TGTGCCAGCAGCTATGGACAGGCGAGGAGCAGCAATGAGCAGTTCTTC. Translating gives CASSYGQARSSNEQFF.

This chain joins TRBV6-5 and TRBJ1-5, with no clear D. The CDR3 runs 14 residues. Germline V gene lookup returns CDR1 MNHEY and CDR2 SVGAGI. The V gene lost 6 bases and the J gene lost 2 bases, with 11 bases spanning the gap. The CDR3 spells CASSPRARNQPQHF. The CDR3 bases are TGTGCCAGCAGCCCACGGGCCCGCAATCAGCCCCAGCATTTT.

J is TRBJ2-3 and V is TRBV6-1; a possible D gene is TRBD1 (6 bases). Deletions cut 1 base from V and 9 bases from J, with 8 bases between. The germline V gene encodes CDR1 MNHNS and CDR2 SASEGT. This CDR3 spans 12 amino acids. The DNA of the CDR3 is TGTGCCAGCAGTGAAGGACAGGCGACGCAGTATTTT. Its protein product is CASSEGQATQYF.